This TCR beta chain was found in a study of blood T cell repertoires in COVID-19. Whole-study context: Researchers got acute and convalescent COVID-19 samples from the United States, Italy and Spain. Sources were T cells, B-cell-depleted T cells, or PBMCs; the material itself was cDNA or gDNA.

The table came from immunoSEQ multiplex PCR; TCRdb's copy has only in-frame clones and leaves some out. This table holds roughly 430,000 clones, roughly 87% found once. The CDR3 extends over 14 amino acids. CDR1 is SGHRS, CDR2 YFSETQ, per germline. Trimming cost V 3 bases and J 2 bases; bases outside gene matches: 2. The sequenced material came from PBMCs or T cells enriched from blood (not recorded which). The clonotype comes from a woman in her 40s with acute COVID-19. The chain recombines TRBV5-1 with TRBJ2-7, with TRBD1 matching over 10 bases. The CDR3 DNA reads TGCGCCAGCAGCTACGGACAGGGGGCCTACGAGCAGTACTTC. It encodes CASSYGQGAYEQYF.